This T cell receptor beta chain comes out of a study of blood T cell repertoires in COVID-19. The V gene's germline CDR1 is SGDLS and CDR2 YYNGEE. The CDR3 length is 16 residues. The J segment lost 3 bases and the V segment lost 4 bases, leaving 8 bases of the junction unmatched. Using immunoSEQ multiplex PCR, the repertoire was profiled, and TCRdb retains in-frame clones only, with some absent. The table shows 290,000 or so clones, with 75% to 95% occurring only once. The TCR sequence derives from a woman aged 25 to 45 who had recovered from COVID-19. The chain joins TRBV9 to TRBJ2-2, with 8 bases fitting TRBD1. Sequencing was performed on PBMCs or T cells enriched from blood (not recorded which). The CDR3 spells CASSPETGAYTGELFF. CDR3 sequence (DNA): TGTGCCAGCAGCCCAGAGACAGGGGCGTACACCGGGGAGCTGTTTTTT.